Listed below are T cell receptor beta chains from one sample, sequenced in a study of tumor-infiltrating lymphocytes in primary liver carcinoma. TCRdb used MiXCR to reprocess the multiplex PCR reads, holding one entry per CDR3 protein. Counted here are some 120,000 distinct CDR3 sequences, approximately 64% occurring once; the ten biggest clones make up less than 10%. The sample consisted of liver tumor tissue from sampling region 3. The receptors originated from a woman aged 55-75 years with primary liver carcinoma and hepatitis B virus infection. Each CDR3 is given with its conserved first and last residue. Fields, in order: CDR3 DNA, CDR3 protein, D gene, V gene, clone size, J gene. The D gene is left open where the match is weak. The size of a clone is reported for some rows only, either as once, few or many, or as a class for expanded clones.

TGTGCCAGCTTCAGGAGCGGGAGCTCCTACGAGCAGTACTTC	CASFRSGSSYEQYF	TRBD2	TRBV28	few	TRBJ2-7
TGCGCCAGCAGCTTGGCTGCTAGCACTTTCTACGAGCAGTACTTC	CASSLAASTFYEQYF	-	TRBV5-1	many	TRBJ2-7
TGTGCCGGCAGCTTATTAAGCGGGGACAGGGTCGATGGCCACACCTTC	CAGSLLSGDRVDGHTF	TRBD1	TRBV11-2	-	TRBJ1-2
TGTGCCAGCAGCTTGCGGTCAGGGAGCGCGTTCTACGAGCAGTACTTC	CASSLRSGSAFYEQYF	-	TRBV5-4	few	TRBJ2-7
TGCGCCAGCAGTCAAGAACAGGGGGCCTTATCCTACGAGCAGTACTTC	CASSQEQGALSYEQYF	TRBD1	TRBV4-1	once	TRBJ2-7
TGTGCCAGCTCGATGACTAACGGGAGCTTCCACGAGCAGTACTTC	CASSMTNGSFHEQYF	-	TRBV18	once	TRBJ2-7
TGTGCCAGCAGCCAAGTCGGCGGCACAGATACGCAGTATTTT	CASSQVGGTDTQYF	-	TRBV4-2	many	TRBJ2-3
TGCAGCGTTGATCGGAGTAGCGGGAGACCTTACTACGAGCAGTACTTC	CSVDRSSGRPYYEQYF	TRBD2	TRBV29-1	-	TRBJ2-7
TGCAGCGCATTAACACGGGAGGCAGATACGCAGTATTTT	CSALTREADTQYF	TRBD2	TRBV29-1	medium-sized	TRBJ2-3
TGTGCCATCAGTGGACGACAGGGGAATACTGAAGCTTTCTTT	CAISGRQGNTEAFF	TRBD1	TRBV10-3	-	TRBJ1-1
TGTGCCAGCAGCCGACTTAGGGGTTCACCCCACCACTTT	CASSRLRGSPHHF	-	TRBV11-1	-	TRBJ1-6
TGTGCCAGCAGTTTAGCTTCGGGGACCCAGGTGTACTTC	CASSLASGTQVYF	-	TRBV12-3/TRBV12-4	-	TRBJ2-7
TGCAGCGCCGGGCAGGAAGGTCAGTCCCAGCATTTT	CSAGQEGQSQHF	-	TRBV29-1	-	TRBJ1-5
TGCAGCGTACACAGGGGATGGAGCATAGATACACAGTATTTT	CSVHRGWSIDTQYF	TRBD1	TRBV29-1	-	TRBJ2-3
TGTGCCAGCAGCTTGGACTGGACAGGGTCAGAGAGTTACATTCAGTACTTC	CASSLDWTGSESYIQYF	TRBD1	TRBV5-8	-	TRBJ2-4
TGCAGCGTTGTTGTTAGCCTGAACATCGGGGAACTGATTTTT	CSVVVSLNIGELIF	-	TRBV29-1	-	TRBJ2-2
TGTGCTAGTGGTCGGCCTACGGGGCCCCTGAACACTGAAGCTTTCTTT	CASGRPTGPLNTEAFF	-	TRBV12-5	many	TRBJ1-1
TGTGTCAGCAGCCTGGGTACTAGCGGGAGAGGAGAGACCCAGTACTTC	CVSSLGTSGRGETQYF	TRBD2	TRBV4-1	once	TRBJ2-5
TGCAGTGCTAGAGCCCCCCGGGGGCAGCGCCGGAACACCGGGGAGCTGTTTTTT	CSARAPRGQRRNTGELFF	-	TRBV20-1	-	TRBJ2-2
TGTGCCAGCAGTGAACAGGCAGCGAGGGAGGGTTCACCCCTCCACTTT	CASSEQAAREGSPLHF	-	TRBV6-1	many	TRBJ1-6
TGTGCCAGCAGTATATCAAACTATGGCTACACCTTC	CASSISNYGYTF	-	TRBV28	-	TRBJ1-2
TGTGCCTGGACTCGTCGCAGCTCCTACAATGAGCAGTTCTTC	CAWTRRSSYNEQFF	-	TRBV30	many	TRBJ2-1
TGTACCAGCAGTTTAGCGGGTGGAGGGCCCCAGCATTTT	CTSSLAGGGPQHF	-	TRBV12-3/TRBV12-4	-	TRBJ1-5
TGTGCCAGCAGTGAGAGGGAGAGCTACGAGCAGTACTTC	CASSERESYEQYF	-	TRBV6-1	many	TRBJ2-7
TGTGCCAGCAGCGGACTAGCGGGAGTGAGGGTCACCGGGGAGCTGTTTTTT	CASSGLAGVRVTGELFF	TRBD2	TRBV2	-	TRBJ2-2
TGTGCCAGCGGCATGGCAGGAAACACTGAAGCTTTCTTT	CASGMAGNTEAFF	-	TRBV6-6	-	TRBJ1-1
TGTGCCAGCAGCCCCTATGGCAAAAGAACACAAGAGACCCAGTACTTC	CASSPYGKRTQETQYF	-	TRBV11-2	-	TRBJ2-5
TGCGCCAGCAGCTGGCAACCGGGACAGGGACCCTACGAGCAGTACTTC	CASSWQPGQGPYEQYF	TRBD1	TRBV5-1	-	TRBJ2-7
TGTGCCAGCAGCTTCGCAGGGACTAGCGGGAGTAATGAGCAGTTCTTC	CASSFAGTSGSNEQFF	TRBD2	TRBV7-3	-	TRBJ2-1
TGTGCCAGCAGTTATACAGGGGGCTCGGGTGAAAAACTGTTTTTT	CASSYTGGSGEKLFF	TRBD1	TRBV6-5	many	TRBJ1-4
TGTGCCAGCAGCCCCAGCGGATCCACAGATACGCAGTATTTT	CASSPSGSTDTQYF	-	TRBV7-9	-	TRBJ2-3
TGTGGCGGCAGTTATTCAAGGTCGGCGGGAGGTCGCAATGAGCAGTTCTTC	CGGSYSRSAGGRNEQFF	TRBD2	TRBV6-5	-	TRBJ2-1
TGTGCCAGCAGCTTACGGCGGGAGGGTCCCCATGAGCAGTTCTTC	CASSLRREGPHEQFF	TRBD2	TRBV11-2	-	TRBJ2-1
TGTGTCAGTAGTATAGATCACGGCGGCTGGAGAGGCTACATCTTC	CVSSIDHGGWRGYIF	-	TRBV19	-	TRBJ1-2
TGTGCCAGCAGGCCGGGACCCCAGGGACTTGGTGAGCAGTTCTTC	CASRPGPQGLGEQFF	-	TRBV7-8	many	TRBJ2-1
TGTGCAAGCAGCCCGAGGGGATTGAACACTGAAGCTTTCTTT	CASSPRGLNTEAFF	-	TRBV12-3/TRBV12-4	-	TRBJ1-1
TGTGCCAGCAGCTTAGGTCTCGAGGGCTCTACCTACGAGCAGTACTTC	CASSLGLEGSTYEQYF	-	TRBV11-2	-	TRBJ2-7
TGTGCCAGCAGCTTGGAATCTACTAACTATGGCTACACTTTC	CASSLESTNYGYTF	-	TRBV11-2	-	TRBJ1-2
TGCAGCGTTCTAGAGGGTTCTGGGGCCAACGTCCTGACTTTC	CSVLEGSGANVLTF	-	TRBV29-1	many	TRBJ2-6
TGTGCCTGGAGTGGGAAGATTCGTAACACCGGGGAGCTGTTTTTT	CAWSGKIRNTGELFF	-	TRBV30	-	TRBJ2-2
TGCGCCAGCAGCTTGGGGCTGGGATCCCAAGAGGCCCAGTACTTC	CASSLGLGSQEAQYF	-	TRBV11-2	-	TRBJ2-5
TGTGCCAGCAGGGGCAGGTGGTTGGAGACCCAGTACTTC	CASRGRWLETQYF	-	TRBV6-5	many	TRBJ2-5
TGTGCCAGTAGTCATAAGCGGGAGGCGGCGGATGAGCAGTTCTTC	CASSHKREAADEQFF	TRBD2	TRBV19	-	TRBJ2-1
TGTGCCAGCAGGGCCTCCCTTCTCACAGATACGCAGTATTTT	CASRASLLTDTQYF	-	TRBV2	-	TRBJ2-3
TGCGCCAGCAGTTTGAAGGGGGCTTCTGGGGCCAACGTCCTGACTTTC	CASSLKGASGANVLTF	TRBD1	TRBV5-1	few	TRBJ2-6
TGTGCCAGCAGTCTAAGGGGGGCCAAAAACACTCAGTACTTC	CASSLRGAKNTQYF	-	TRBV28	-	TRBJ2-4
TGTGCCACCACAGGGGATAACTATGGCTACACCTTC	CATTGDNYGYTF	TRBD1	TRBV10-3	many	TRBJ1-2
TGTGCCAGCAACCACGGGACTGATAATGAGCAGTTCTTC	CASNHGTDNEQFF	-	TRBV7-8	many	TRBJ2-1
TGTGCCAGCAGCTTCGGACAGGGTCGTCGCAATCAGCCCCAGCATTTT	CASSFGQGRRNQPQHF	TRBD1	TRBV16	-	TRBJ1-5
TGTGCCAGCAGCAGCCCGACAGGGGGCAGGGAGACCCAGTACTTC	CASSSPTGGRETQYF	TRBD1	TRBV6-5	many	TRBJ2-5
TGTGCCAGCAATGAAAGGGCGGAGGGGGGCTACGAGCAGTACTTC	CASNERAEGGYEQYF	-	TRBV6-1	many	TRBJ2-7
TGTGCCAGCAGTGAACAGACAGGGCCTAATCAGCCCCAGCATTTT	CASSEQTGPNQPQHF	TRBD1	TRBV6-1	-	TRBJ1-5
TGTGCCAGCAGCTTAGCGGGGGGGTACGGCTGCACCTTC	CASSLAGGYGCTF	-	TRBV11-2	-	TRBJ1-2
TGTGCCAGCAGTTGGAACAGGGGTGGCAATCAGCCCCAGCATTTT	CASSWNRGGNQPQHF	TRBD1	TRBV28	few	TRBJ1-5
TGTGCCAGCAGCTTAGCTAGCGGTATCGAGCAGTATTTT	CASSLASGIEQYF	TRBD2	TRBV11-2	-	TRBJ2-3